This entry lists 4 T cell receptor beta chains sequenced from one sample in a study of T cells after yellow fever vaccination. TCRdb recomputed calls from the 5' RACE reads with MiXCR, one row per CDR3 protein. Counted here are about 500,000 distinct CDR3 sequences, about a sixth occurring once; the ten biggest clones make up around 15%. This specimen consisted of PBMCs, obtained about 5 days after the first yellow fever vaccination. These receptor sequences come from a man in his late teens or twenties who received the YFV17D yellow fever vaccine.

The V gene is TRBV18, the J gene TRBJ2-7, with unresolved D. This CDR3 comprises 10 residues. The germline V gene encodes CDR1 KGHSH and CDR2 LQKENI. The CDR3: CSESDYEQYV. CDR3 in DNA: TGTTCAGAGTCAGATTACGAGCAGTACGTC.

This clonotype occurred a few times. The chain links TRBV20-1 to TRBJ2-7, with 10 bases that match TRBD1. Germline assignment: CDR1 DFQATT and CDR2 SNEGSKA (reference sequence). This CDR3 is built from 14 residues. V gave up 5 bases and J gave up 7 bases; unmatched junction bases: 11. CDR3 loop: CSASHGTGVEEQYF. In nucleotides, the CDR3 is TGCAGTGCTTCACACGGGACAGGGGTGGAGGAGCAGTACTTC.

This clonotype was recorded a few times. The gene calls are TRBV24-1 and TRBJ1-5; no firm D call. V lost 2 bases and J lost 9, with 13 bases in between. Germline V gene sequence: CDR1 KGHDR, CDR2 SFDVKD. The CDR3 length is 14 residues. The DNA of the CDR3 is TGTGCCACCAGTGATTCCGTGGGTTTATGGCCCCAGCATTTT. Residues: CATSDSVGLWPQHF.

The chain carries TRBV12-3 or TRBV12-4 and TRBJ2-5; 7 bases line up with TRBD2. V dropped 5 bases and J dropped 5; count of bases not matched to a gene: 8. The length of the CDR3 is 14 residues. The DNA of the CDR3 is TGTGCCAGCAGTCGGGACTACGGTTTTGAGACCCAGTACTTC. It codes for CASSRDYGFETQYF.